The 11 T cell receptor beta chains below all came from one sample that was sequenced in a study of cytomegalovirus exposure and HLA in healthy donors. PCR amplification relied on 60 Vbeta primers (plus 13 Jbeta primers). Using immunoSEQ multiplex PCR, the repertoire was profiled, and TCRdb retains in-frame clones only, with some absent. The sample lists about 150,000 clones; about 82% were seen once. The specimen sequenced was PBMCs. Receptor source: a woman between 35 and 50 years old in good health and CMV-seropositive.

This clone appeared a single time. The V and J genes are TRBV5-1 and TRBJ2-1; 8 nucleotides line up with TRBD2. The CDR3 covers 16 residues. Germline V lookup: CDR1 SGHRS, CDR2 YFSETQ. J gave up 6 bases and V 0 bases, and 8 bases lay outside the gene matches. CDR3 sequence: CASSLGGRGGTNEQFF. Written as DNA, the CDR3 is TGCGCCAGCAGCTTGGGCGGACGGGGGGGCACCAATGAGCAGTTCTTC.

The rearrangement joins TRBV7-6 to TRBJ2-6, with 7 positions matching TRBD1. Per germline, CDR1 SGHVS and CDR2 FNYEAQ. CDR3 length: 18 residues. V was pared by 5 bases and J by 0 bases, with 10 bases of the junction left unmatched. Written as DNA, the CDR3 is TGTGCCAGCAGCCCCAGAACAGGGGCTCCCTCTGGGGCCAACGTCCTGACTTTC. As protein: CASSPRTGAPSGANVLTF.

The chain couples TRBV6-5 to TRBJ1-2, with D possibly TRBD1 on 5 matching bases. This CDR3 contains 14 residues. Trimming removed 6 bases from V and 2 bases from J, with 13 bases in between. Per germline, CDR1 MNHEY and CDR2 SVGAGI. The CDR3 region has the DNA TGTGCCAGCAGATCACTCAGGGAAAACTATGGCTACACCTTC. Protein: CASRSLRENYGYTF.

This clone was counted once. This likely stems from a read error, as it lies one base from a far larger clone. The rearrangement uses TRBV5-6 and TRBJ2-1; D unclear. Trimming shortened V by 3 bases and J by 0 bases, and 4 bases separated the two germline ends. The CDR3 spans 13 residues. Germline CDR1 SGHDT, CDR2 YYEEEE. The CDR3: CASSWSSYNEQFF. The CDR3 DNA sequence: TGTGCCAGCAGCTGGAGCTCCTACAATGAGCAGTTCTTC.

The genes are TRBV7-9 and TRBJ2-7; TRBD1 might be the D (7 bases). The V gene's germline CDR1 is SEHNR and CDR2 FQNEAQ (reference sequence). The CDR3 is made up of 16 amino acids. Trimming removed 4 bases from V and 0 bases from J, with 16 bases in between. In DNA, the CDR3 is TGTGCCAGCAGCTCTCGCGACAGGGACTCCTCCTACGAGCAGTACTTC. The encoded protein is CASSSRDRDSSYEQYF.

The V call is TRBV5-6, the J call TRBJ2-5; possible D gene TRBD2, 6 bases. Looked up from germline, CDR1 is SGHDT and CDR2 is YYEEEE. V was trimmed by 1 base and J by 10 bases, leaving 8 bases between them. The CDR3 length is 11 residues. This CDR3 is CASSLTGGQYF. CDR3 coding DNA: TGTGCCAGCAGCTTGACCGGGGGCCAGTACTTC.

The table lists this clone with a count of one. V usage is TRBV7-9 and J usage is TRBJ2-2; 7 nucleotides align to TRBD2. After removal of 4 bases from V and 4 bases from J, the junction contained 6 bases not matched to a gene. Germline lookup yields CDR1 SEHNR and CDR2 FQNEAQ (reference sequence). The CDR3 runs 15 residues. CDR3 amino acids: CASSSWGGATGELFF. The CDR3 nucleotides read TGTGCCAGCAGCTCCTGGGGGGGAGCCACCGGGGAGCTGTTTTTT.

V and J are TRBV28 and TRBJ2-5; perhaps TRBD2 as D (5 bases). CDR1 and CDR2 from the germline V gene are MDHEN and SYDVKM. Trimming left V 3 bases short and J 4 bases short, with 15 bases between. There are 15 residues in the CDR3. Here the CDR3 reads CASSFFQGRGETQYF. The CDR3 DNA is TGTGCCAGCAGTTTTTTTCAAGGGAGAGGAGAGACCCAGTACTTC.

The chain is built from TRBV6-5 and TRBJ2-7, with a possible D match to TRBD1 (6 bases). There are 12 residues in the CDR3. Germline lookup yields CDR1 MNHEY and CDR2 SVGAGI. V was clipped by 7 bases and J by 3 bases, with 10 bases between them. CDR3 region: CASIGDNYEQYF. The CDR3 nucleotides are TGTGCCAGCATTGGGGACAACTACGAGCAGTACTTC.

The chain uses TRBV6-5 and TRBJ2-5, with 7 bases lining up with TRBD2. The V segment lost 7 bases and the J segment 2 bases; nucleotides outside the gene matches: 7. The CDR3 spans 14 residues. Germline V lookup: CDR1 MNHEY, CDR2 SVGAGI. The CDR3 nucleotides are TGTGCCAGCACCAGGTTGGGGGGGCAAGAGACCCAGTACTTC. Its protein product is CASTRLGGQETQYF.

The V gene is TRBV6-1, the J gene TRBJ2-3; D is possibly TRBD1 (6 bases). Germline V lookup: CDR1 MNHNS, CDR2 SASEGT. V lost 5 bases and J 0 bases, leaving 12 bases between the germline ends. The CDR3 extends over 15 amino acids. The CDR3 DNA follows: TGTGCCAGCAGTACCCCGGACAGAAGCACAGATACGCAGTATTTT. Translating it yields CASSTPDRSTDTQYF.